This paragraph covers one T cell receptor beta chain sequence. Its specificity is unknown. This entry belongs to a study of OX40 agonist ivuxolimab in advanced cancers. Overall study context: Patients' therapy was ivuxolimab, an antibody that acts as an agonist of OX40 (CD134). Of the participants, around 39% had some prior anti-PD-1, anti-PD-L1 or anti-CTLA-4 therapy, which was allowed. A male proportion of 82.7% was recorded, with mean age approximately 64 years and range roughly 23 to 90.

Repertoires were generated with immunoSEQ multiplex PCR, while TCRdb's copy carries only in-frame clones and drops some. Among some 58,000 clones listed, about 85% were seen once. The ends were cut back, 7 bases at V and 0 bases at J, with 14 bases in the middle. Germline values: CDR1 SNHLY, CDR2 FYNNEI. This CDR3 region has 15 residues. General study results and limits: In the expanded peripheral T cells, antigen specificity was never determined.

The sequenced sample was CD4+ or CD8+ T cells sorted from blood, obtained in a trial of the OX40 agonist ivuxolimab. The source of this sequence is an adult with an advanced solid tumor such as melanoma, head and neck, liver or kidney cancer. The chain recombines TRBV2 with TRBJ2-3; TRBD1 might be the D (5 bases). The CDR3 here is CASNEDNTSTDTQYF. CDR3 sequence (DNA): TGTGCCAGCAACGAGGACAATACTAGCACAGATACGCAGTATTTT.